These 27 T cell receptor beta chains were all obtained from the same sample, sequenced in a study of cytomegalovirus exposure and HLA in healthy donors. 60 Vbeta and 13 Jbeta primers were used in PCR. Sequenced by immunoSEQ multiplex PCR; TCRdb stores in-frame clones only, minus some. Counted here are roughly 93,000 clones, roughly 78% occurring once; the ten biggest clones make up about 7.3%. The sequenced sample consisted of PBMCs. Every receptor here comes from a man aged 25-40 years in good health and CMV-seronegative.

The CDR3: CASSPRGTGASEQYF. DNA for the CDR3: TGCGCCAGCAGCCCCCGTGGGACAGGAGCCTCCGAGCAGTACTTC. The chain recombines TRBV4-1 with TRBJ2-7; 8 bases agree with TRBD1. Germline trimming cut 4 bases from V and 6 bases from J; bases unmatched to any gene: 11. Germline loops: CDR1 MGHRA, CDR2 YSYEKL. This CDR3 region has 15 residues.

DNA for the CDR3: TGTGCCAGCTCACCAGCAGGGGACGAGCAGTACTTC. Translated, it gives CASSPAGDEQYF. This chain joins TRBV18 and TRBJ2-7; TRBD1 might be the D (6 bases). Germline V gene lookup returns CDR1 KGHSH and CDR2 LQKENI. This CDR3 contains 12 residues. The V gene lost 2 bases and the J gene lost 5 bases, with 7 bases spanning the gap.

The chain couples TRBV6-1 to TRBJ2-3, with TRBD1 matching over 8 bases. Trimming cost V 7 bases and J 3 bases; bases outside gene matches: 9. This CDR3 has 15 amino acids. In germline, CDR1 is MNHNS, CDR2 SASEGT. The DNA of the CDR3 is TGTGCCAGCACTCAAGGACAGGGACGGACAGATACGCAGTATTTT. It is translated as CASTQGQGRTDTQYF.

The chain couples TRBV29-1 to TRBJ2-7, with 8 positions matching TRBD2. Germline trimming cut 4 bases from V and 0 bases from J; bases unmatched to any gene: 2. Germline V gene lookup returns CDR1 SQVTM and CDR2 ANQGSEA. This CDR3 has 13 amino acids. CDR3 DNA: TGCAGCGTTGCCAGCGGGAGCTCCTACGAGCAGTACTTC. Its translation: CSVASGSSYEQYF.

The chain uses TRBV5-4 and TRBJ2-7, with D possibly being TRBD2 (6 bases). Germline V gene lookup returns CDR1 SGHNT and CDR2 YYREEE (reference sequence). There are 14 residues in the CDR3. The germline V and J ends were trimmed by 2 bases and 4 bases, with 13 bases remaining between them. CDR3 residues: CASSLVGGPYEQYF. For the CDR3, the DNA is TGTGCCAGCAGCTTAGTGGGGGGACCATACGAGCAGTACTTC.

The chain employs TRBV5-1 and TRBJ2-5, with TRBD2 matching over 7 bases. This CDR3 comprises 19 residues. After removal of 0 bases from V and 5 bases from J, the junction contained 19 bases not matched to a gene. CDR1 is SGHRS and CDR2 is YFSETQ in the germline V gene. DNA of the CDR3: TGCGCCAGCAGCTTGGCCAAGAGTGCGGTAGCGGGTTCTAGGGAGACCCAGTACTTC. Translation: CASSLAKSAVAGSRETQYF.

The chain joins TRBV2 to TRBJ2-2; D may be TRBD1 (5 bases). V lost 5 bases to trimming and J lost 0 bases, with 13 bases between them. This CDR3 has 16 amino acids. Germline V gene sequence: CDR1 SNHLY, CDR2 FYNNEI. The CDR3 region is CASSPDTPSNTGELFF. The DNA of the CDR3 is TGTGCCAGCAGTCCGGACACCCCATCGAACACCGGGGAGCTGTTTTTT.

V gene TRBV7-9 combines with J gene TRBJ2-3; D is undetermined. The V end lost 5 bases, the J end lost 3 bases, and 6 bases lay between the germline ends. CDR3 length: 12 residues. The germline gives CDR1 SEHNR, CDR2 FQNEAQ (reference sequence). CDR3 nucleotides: TGTGCCAGCAGCCGCGTGACAGATACGCAGTATTTT. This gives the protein CASSRVTDTQYF.

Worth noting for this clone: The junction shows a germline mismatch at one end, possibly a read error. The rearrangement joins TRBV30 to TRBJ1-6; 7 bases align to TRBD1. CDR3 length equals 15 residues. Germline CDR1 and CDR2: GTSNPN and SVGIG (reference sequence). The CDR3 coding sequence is TGTGCCTGGAAACGCACAGGGGCTGATAATCCACCCCTCCACTTT. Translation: CAWKRTGADNPPLHF.

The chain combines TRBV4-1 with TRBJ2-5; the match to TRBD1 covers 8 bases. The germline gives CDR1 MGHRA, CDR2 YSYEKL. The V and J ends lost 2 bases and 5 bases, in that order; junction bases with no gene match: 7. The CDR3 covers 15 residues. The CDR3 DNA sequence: TGCGCCAGCAGCCAATCGGACAGGGTCCGTGAGACCCAGTACTTC. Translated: CASSQSDRVRETQYF.

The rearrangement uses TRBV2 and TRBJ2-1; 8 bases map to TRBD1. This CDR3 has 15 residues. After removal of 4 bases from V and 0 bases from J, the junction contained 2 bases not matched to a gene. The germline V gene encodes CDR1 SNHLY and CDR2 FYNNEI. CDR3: CASSVGQGSYNEQFF. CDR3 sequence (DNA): TGTGCCAGCAGTGTTGGACAGGGCTCCTACAATGAGCAGTTCTTC.

The CDR3 DNA reads TGCGCCAGCAGCCAAGATGCGGGACTAGCGGGACTCGAGCAGTACTTC. As protein: CASSQDAGLAGLEQYF. The chain links TRBV4-1 to TRBJ2-7, with 13 positions matching TRBD2. The trim removed 0 bases at V and 6 bases at J, leaving 5 bases unmatched. This CDR3 has 16 amino acids. CDR1 is MGHRA and CDR2 is YSYEKL in the germline V gene.

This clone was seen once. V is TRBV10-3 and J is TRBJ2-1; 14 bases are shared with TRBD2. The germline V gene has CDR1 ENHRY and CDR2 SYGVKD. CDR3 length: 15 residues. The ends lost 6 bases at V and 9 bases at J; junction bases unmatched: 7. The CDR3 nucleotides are TGTGCCATCAGGGGACTAGCGGGAGTTCAGAGTGAGCAGTTCTTC. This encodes CAIRGLAGVQSEQFF.

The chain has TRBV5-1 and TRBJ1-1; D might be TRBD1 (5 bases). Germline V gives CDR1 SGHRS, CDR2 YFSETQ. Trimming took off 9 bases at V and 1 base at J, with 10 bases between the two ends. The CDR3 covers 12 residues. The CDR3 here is CANRRENTEAFF. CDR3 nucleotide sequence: TGCGCCAACAGGAGGGAGAACACTGAAGCTTTCTTT.

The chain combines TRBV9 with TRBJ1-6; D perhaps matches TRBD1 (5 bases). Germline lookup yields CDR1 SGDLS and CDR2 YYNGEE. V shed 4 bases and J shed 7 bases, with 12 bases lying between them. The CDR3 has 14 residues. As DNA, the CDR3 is TGTGCCAGCAGCCCGGCAGGGTCGAATTCACCCCTCCACTTT. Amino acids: CASSPAGSNSPLHF.

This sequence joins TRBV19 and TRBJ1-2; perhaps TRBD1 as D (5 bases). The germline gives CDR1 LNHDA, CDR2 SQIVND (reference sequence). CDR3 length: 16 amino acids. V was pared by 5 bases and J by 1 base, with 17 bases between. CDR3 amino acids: CASSPWTGRGNYGYTF. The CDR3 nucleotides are TGTGCCAGTAGTCCGTGGACTGGGAGGGGTAACTATGGCTACACCTTC.

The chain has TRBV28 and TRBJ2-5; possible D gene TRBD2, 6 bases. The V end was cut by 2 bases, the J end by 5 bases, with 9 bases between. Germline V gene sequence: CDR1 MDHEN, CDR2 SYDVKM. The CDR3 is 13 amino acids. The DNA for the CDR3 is TGTGCCAGCAGTTTAGACGGGGGTGAGACCCAGTACTTC. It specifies CASSLDGGETQYF. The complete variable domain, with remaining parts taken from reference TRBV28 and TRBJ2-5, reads DVKVTQSSRYLVKRTGEKVFLECVQDMDHENMFWYRQDPGLGLRLIYFSYDVKMKEKGDIPEGYSVSREKKERFSLILESASTNQTSMYLCASSLDGGETQYFGPGTRLLVL.

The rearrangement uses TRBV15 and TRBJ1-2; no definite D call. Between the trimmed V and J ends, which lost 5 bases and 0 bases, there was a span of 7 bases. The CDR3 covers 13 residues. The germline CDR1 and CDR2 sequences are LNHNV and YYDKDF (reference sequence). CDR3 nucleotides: TGTGCCACCAGCCCGGGGTCTAACTATGGCTACACCTTC. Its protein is CATSPGSNYGYTF.

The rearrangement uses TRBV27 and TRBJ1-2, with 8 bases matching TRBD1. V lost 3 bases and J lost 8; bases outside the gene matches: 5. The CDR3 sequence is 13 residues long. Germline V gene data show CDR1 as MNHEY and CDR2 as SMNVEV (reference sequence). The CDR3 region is CASSFQGAGGYTF. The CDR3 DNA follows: TGTGCCAGCAGTTTTCAGGGGGCAGGGGGCTACACCTTC.

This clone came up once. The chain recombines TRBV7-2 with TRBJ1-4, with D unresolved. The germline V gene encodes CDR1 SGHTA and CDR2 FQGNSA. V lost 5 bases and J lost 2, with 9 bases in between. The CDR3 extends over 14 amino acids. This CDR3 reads CASSPRWTNEKLFF. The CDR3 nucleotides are TGTGCCAGCAGCCCTAGATGGACTAATGAAAAACTGTTTTTT.

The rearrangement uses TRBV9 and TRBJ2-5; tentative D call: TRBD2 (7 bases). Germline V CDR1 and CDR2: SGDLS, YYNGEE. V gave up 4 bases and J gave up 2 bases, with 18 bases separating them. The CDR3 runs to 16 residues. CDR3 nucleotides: TGTGCCAGCAGCCTATCGTCCGGGGGGCTTCAAGAGACCCAGTACTTC. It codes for CASSLSSGGLQETQYF.

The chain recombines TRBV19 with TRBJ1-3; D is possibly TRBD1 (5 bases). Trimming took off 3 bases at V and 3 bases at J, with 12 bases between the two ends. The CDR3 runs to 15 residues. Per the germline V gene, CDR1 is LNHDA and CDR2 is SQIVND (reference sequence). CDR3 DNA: TGTGCCAGTAGTATCCCCGTCACAGGTGGAAACACCATATATTTT. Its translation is CASSIPVTGGNTIYF.

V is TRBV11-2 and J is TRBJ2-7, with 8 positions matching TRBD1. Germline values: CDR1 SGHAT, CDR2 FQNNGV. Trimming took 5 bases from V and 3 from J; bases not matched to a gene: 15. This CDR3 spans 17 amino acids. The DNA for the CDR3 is TGTGCCAGCAGCCTCAAACAGGGGGTCACTACCTACTACGAGCAGTACTTC. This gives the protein CASSLKQGVTTYYEQYF.

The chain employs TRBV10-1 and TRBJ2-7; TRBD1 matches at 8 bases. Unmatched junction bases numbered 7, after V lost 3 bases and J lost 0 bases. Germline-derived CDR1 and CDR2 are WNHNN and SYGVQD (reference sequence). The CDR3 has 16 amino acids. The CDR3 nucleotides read TGCGCCAGCAGTGATTCTGACAGGGGAAGCTCCTACGAGCAGTACTTC. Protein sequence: CASSDSDRGSSYEQYF.

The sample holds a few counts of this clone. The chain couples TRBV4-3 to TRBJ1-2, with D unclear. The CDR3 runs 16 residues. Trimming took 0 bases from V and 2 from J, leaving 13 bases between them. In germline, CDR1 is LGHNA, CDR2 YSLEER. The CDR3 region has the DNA TGCGCCAGCAGCCAAGATAGTCGAAACAGAAACTATGGCTACACCTTC. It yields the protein CASSQDSRNRNYGYTF.

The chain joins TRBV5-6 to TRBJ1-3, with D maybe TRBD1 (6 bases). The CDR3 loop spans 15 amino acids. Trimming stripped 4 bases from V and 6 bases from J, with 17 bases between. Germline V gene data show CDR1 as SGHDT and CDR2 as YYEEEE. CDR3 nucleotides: TGTGCCAGCAGCGGGGGCCCAACAGGGCTAAACACCATATATTTT. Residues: CASSGGPTGLNTIYF.

CDR3 bases: TGTGCCATCAGCTCAACTACAGGGGTTAATCCTCACGAGCAGTACTTC. Its protein product is CAISSTTGVNPHEQYF. The chain carries TRBV10-3 and TRBJ2-5; TRBD1 agrees at 7 bases. Near its end, the DNA agrees better with TRBJ2-7, so the J call may be wrong. Germline assignment: CDR1 ENHRY and CDR2 SYGVKD. The CDR3 extends over 16 amino acids.